This T cell receptor beta chain came from a study of shared clonotypes between healthy human individuals. Germline V gene sequence: CDR1 MDHEN, CDR2 SYDVKM. The CDR3 has 14 residues. V shed 6 bases and J 5 bases; nucleotides not matched to a gene: 9. The method was immunoSEQ multiplex PCR; TCRdb's version includes in-frame clones alone and lacks a portion of them. The sample has over a million clones, roughly 74% seen once; the top ten hold 0.55% to 0.7%. The sample taken for sequencing was memory CD4+ T cells from PBMCs. Subset defined: CD45RA-negative fraction. The V gene is TRBV28, the J gene TRBJ2-5; 7 nucleotides agree with TRBD2. This clonotype was obtained from a man aged 18 to 35 in good health. Some clones in this sample may be carry-over from other donors' samples. The CDR3 reads CASRTTGRRETQYF. CDR3 in DNA: TGTGCCAGCAGAACCACCGGGAGGAGGGAGACCCAGTACTTC.